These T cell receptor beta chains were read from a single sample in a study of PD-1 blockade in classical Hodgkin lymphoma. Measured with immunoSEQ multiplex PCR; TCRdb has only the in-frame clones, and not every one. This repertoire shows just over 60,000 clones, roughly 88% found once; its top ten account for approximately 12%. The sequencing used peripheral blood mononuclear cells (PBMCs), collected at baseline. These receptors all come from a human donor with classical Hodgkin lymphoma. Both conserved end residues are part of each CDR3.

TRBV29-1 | CSVGDRTYGYTF
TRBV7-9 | CASSRQGSNTGELFF
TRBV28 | CASSFPPDRPNTGELFF
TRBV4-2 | CASSQESGPDTEAFF
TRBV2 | CASRPGIAGGRTDTQYF
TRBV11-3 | CASSYLTSSYNEQFF
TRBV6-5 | CASRGMGGLTGELFF
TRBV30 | CAWSPTSSGNTIYF
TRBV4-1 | CASSQDRGLADMQYF
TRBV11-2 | CASSPKRVVNTGELFF
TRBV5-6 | CASSSYQYEQYF
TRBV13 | CASSLIPGQGADTEAFF
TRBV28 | CASSLLASGNTIYF
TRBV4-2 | CASSQASAGGGTETQYF
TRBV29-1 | CSVGLQNEQYF
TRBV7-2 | CASSSKTLLNSGANVLTF
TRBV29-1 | CSVERDREGVGYEQYF
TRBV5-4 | CASSHTGQGIYGYTF